This TCR beta chain comes out of a study of cytomegalovirus exposure and HLA in healthy donors. CDR3 size: 14 residues. The J segment lost 2 bases and the V segment lost 4 bases, leaving 5 bases of the junction unmatched. The germline CDR1 and CDR2 sequences are SGDLS and YYNGEE. This clone was observed a single time. The target antigen is unknown. PCR primers comprised 60 Vbeta and 13 Jbeta primers. Method: immunoSEQ multiplex PCR; TCRdb's copy keeps in-frame clones and lacks some. The data show about 94,000 clones, with 65% to 80% seen just once and less than 9% held by the top ten. Study outcomes and limitations: Later analysis identified 16,000 or so TCR beta sequences associated with HLA alleles, using a false discovery rate threshold of 0.05.

The chain couples TRBV9 to TRBJ2-7; 8 nucleotides align to TRBD2. The sequencing input was PBMCs. The sequence was obtained from a man aged 35 to 55 in good health and CMV-seropositive. CDR3: CASSPRRGAYEQYF. The DNA of the CDR3 is TGTGCCAGCAGCCCCCGGCGGGGGGCCTACGAGCAGTACTTC.